This TCR beta chain was captured in a study of T cells in Graves' hyperthyroidism and ophthalmopathy. The investigators amplified TCR beta CDR3 regions from RNA transcripts. The HTBI primer set drove a first-round RT-PCR of the TCR CDR3. TCRdb reprocessed the multiplex PCR reads with MiXCR, giving one entry per CDR3 protein. The sample holds roughly 530,000 distinct CDR3 sequences, 15% to 20% seen once. With 1 base removed from V and 7 bases from J, the gap between germline ends came to 16 bases. This CDR3 comprises 15 residues. This clonotype occurred many times. The chain has TRBV12-3 or TRBV12-4 and TRBJ1-1; a possible D gene is TRBD1 (6 bases). Input material: blood. This TCR derives from a woman between 18 and 29 years old with Graves' ophthalmopathy. CDR3 in amino acids: CASSLVKQGFDEAFF. In DNA form, the CDR3 reads TGTGCCAGCAGTTTAGTAAAACAGGGTTTCGATGAAGCTTTCTTT.